A single T cell receptor beta chain is shown here with its context. Its antigen is currently unknown. The data belong to a study of identical twins. Notes on the study in general: Compared with unrelated sharing, twin-shared out-of-frame alpha sequences had more low-probability sequences. Part of the zero-insertion signal could reflect confounding by invariant MAIT and iNKT cells.

TCRdb independently ran MiXCR on the 5' RACE reads; one entry per CDR3 protein. Of fewer than 900,000 distinct CDR3 sequences in the sample, about 20% are singletons; the top ten hold around 4.4%. This same sample was also part of a study on T cells expressing NK-cell markers.

Sequenced sample: PBMCs. The TCR originated in a young woman in good health.

The CDR3 region has the DNA TGTGCCAGCAGCTTGGATCCGGGGAGACGCGAGCAGTACTTC. Protein sequence: CASSLDPGRREQYF. This rearrangement joins TRBV5-6 to TRBJ2-7; maybe TRBD2 (5 bases). CDR1 and CDR2 from the germline V gene are SGHDT and YYEEEE. This CDR3 has 14 residues. V was clipped by 0 bases and J by 6 bases, with 13 bases between them.